This T cell receptor beta chain is drawn from a study of T cells after yellow fever vaccination. About the study: Low-cell-number fractions were prepared with SMART-Seq v4 Ultra Low Input. Notes on the study in general: Abundant clonotypes from the bulk population could have been carried over as contaminants into FACS-sorted repertoires.

Universal primer sites and UMIs were introduced during 5'RACE template-switching synthesis of TCR cDNA. TCRdb fed the 5' RACE reads into MiXCR, producing one record per CDR3 protein. Among hundreds of thousands of distinct CDR3 sequences listed, about 17% were seen once. Trimming stripped 0 bases from V and 5 bases from J, with 13 bases between. This CDR3 contains 15 residues. The germline V gene encodes CDR1 SGHDT and CDR2 YYEEEE. To note about this clonotype: The antigen is unknown.

The sequence came from a man between 18 and 29 years old who received the YFV17D yellow fever vaccine. The V gene is TRBV5-6, the J gene TRBJ2-3; no clear D gene. Sequences were derived from PBMCs, sampled before the yellow fever booster vaccination. Written as DNA, the CDR3 is TGTGCCAGCAGCTTGGTAAAGGCGAGTGGAGATACGCAGTATTTT. The encoded protein is CASSLVKASGDTQYF.